This T cell receptor beta chain came from a study of blood T cells in healthy people across ages. V was pared by 1 base and J by 3 bases, with 22 bases between. The CDR3 is 18 amino acids. From germline, CDR1 is LGHNA and CDR2 YNFKEQ. Using a J-beta primer mix together with a sample-barcoded 5' primer, a second PCR was run for roughly 7 to 11 cycles. MiXCR, applied by TCRdb to the 5' RACE reads, yields one record per CDR3 protein. The sample lists about 760,000 distinct CDR3 sequences; roughly three fifths were seen once. Material for sequencing was blood. The TCR was taken from a middle-aged man in good health. This chain joins TRBV4-2 and TRBJ2-7, with D maybe TRBD2 (7 bases). The CDR3 loop is CASSQAAGWADSFYEQYF. The CDR3 DNA sequence: TGTGCCAGCAGCCAAGCAGCGGGGTGGGCGGACAGTTTCTACGAGCAGTACTTC.